A single sample is the source of the 26 T cell receptor beta chains below, sequenced in a study of blood T cell repertoires in COVID-19. Clones were read by immunoSEQ multiplex PCR, and TCRdb kept only the in-frame ones, dropping some. The data contain 140,000 to 150,000 clones, 87% of them singletons. The sequencing sample was made of peripheral blood. The source is a man older than 75 with acute or convalescent COVID-19.

CDR3 region: CASLPVEGRNYGYTF. CDR3 in DNA: TGTGCCAGCCTCCCGGTGGAGGGACGAAACTATGGCTACACCTTC. The chain employs TRBV19 and TRBJ1-2, with D possibly TRBD1 on 5 matching bases. The V gene's germline CDR1 is LNHDA and CDR2 SQIVND (reference sequence). Trimming took off 9 bases at V and 2 bases at J, with 19 bases between the two ends. This CDR3 comprises 15 residues.

This clone was seen once. The rearrangement joins TRBV24-1 to TRBJ2-1; 8 nucleotides line up with TRBD2. V shed 1 base and J 8 bases; nucleotides not matched to a gene: 3. Germline V CDR1 and CDR2: KGHDR, SFDVKD. The CDR3 totals 14 residues. CDR3 sequence: CATSDFEREYEQFF. CDR3 coding DNA: TGTGCCACCAGTGATTTCGAGCGGGAGTATGAGCAGTTCTTC.

CDR3 sequence: CASSKQGSSTDTQYF. The DNA of the CDR3 is TGTGCCAGCAGCAAACAGGGGTCGAGCACAGATACGCAGTATTTT. The chain joins TRBV7-3 to TRBJ2-3; 7 nucleotides agree with TRBD1. This CDR3 has 15 residues. From germline, CDR1 is SGHTA and CDR2 FQGTGA. J gave up 0 bases and V 5 bases, and 5 bases lay outside the gene matches.

This clone was observed a single time. This chain links TRBV18 with TRBJ2-1; tentative D call: TRBD1 (5 bases). The CDR3 is made up of 13 amino acids. V gave up 0 bases and J gave up 9 bases, with 9 bases separating them. Germline values: CDR1 KGHSH, CDR2 LQKENI. CDR3 bases: TGTGCCAGCTCACCACCACAGGTCACTGAGCAGTTCTTC. It is translated as CASSPPQVTEQFF. Full variable domain (missing parts from reference TRBV18 and TRBJ2-1): NAGVMQNPRHLVRRRGQEARLRCSPMKGHSHVYWYRQLPEEGLKFMVYLQKENIIDESGMPKERFSAEFPKEGPSILRIQQVVRGDSAAYFCASSPPQVTEQFFGPGTRLTVL.

The sample holds a few counts of this clone. J is TRBJ2-5 and V is TRBV3-1 (or the pseudogene TRBV3-2); the D gene is possibly TRBD2 (6 bases). This CDR3 comprises 16 residues. V lost 4 bases to trimming and J lost 2 bases, with 17 bases between them. Germline CDR1 LGHDT, CDR2 YNNKEL (reference sequence). In nucleotides, the CDR3 is TGTGCCAGCAGCCCATATCATAGCGGTTTACAAGAGACCCAGTACTTC. It encodes CASSPYHSGLQETQYF.

The rearrangement uses TRBV19 and TRBJ1-2; the D gene is possibly TRBD1 (6 bases). This CDR3 contains 13 residues. Germline CDR1 is LNHDA and CDR2 is SQIVND (reference sequence). The V and J ends lost 5 bases and 2 bases respectively, with 9 bases between them. The CDR3 DNA follows: TGTGCCAGTAGTTACAGGGCCAACTATGGCTACACCTTC. Translated: CASSYRANYGYTF.

The chain combines TRBV5-1 with TRBJ2-7; D gene ambiguous. Germline values: CDR1 SGHRS, CDR2 YFSETQ. The CDR3 has 14 amino acids. Between the trimmed V and J ends, which lost 1 base and 2 bases, there was a span of 10 bases. CDR3 in amino acids: CASSLSYSPYEQYF. In DNA, the CDR3 is TGCGCCAGCAGCTTGAGTTACAGTCCCTACGAGCAGTACTTC.

The rearrangement uses TRBV28 and TRBJ1-1; D may be TRBD1 (6 bases). The length of the CDR3 is 17 residues. CDR1 MDHEN and CDR2 SYDVKM come from the germline V gene. V lost 4 bases and J 0 bases, leaving 18 bases between the germline ends. For the CDR3, the DNA is TGTGCCAGCAGTTCGGGGGGGCCGGGGGCACTGAACACTGAAGCTTTCTTT. It specifies CASSSGGPGALNTEAFF.

This clone was recorded only once. The V gene is TRBV5-1, the J gene TRBJ2-7, with D uncertain. This CDR3 is built from 15 residues. V shed 0 bases and J shed 2 bases, with 12 bases lying between them. CDR1 and CDR2 from the germline V gene are SGHRS and YFSETQ. CDR3: CASSLDGDSAYEQYF. In nucleotides, the CDR3 is TGCGCCAGCAGCTTGGATGGCGACTCGGCCTACGAGCAGTACTTC.

The chain couples TRBV5-4 to TRBJ2-7, with 7 bases matching TRBD1. The germline V gene has CDR1 SGHNT and CDR2 YYREEE (reference sequence). The J segment lost 2 bases and the V segment lost 5 bases, leaving 4 bases of the junction unmatched. The CDR3 contains 13 residues. The CDR3 loop is CASSRDRTYEQYF. CDR3 nucleotide sequence: TGTGCCAGCAGTCGGGACAGAACCTACGAGCAGTACTTC. Looking up the rest from reference TRBV5-4 and TRBJ2-7 gives the full variable domain: ETGVTQSPTHLIKTRGQQVTLRCSSQSGHNTVSWYQQALGQGPQFIFQYYREEENGRGNFPPRFSGLQFPNYSSELNVNALELDDSALYLCASSRDRTYEQYFGPGTRLTVT.

The rearrangement links TRBV27 to TRBJ2-7, with a weak D call TRBD1 (6 bases). Per germline, CDR1 MNHEY and CDR2 SMNVEV (reference sequence). Trimming stripped 1 base from V and 2 bases from J, with 9 bases between. The CDR3 has 14 amino acids. The CDR3 DNA reads as TGTGCCAGCAGTTTATGGGCAGGGGCCTACGAGCAGTACTTC. It codes for CASSLWAGAYEQYF.

The chain employs TRBV5-4 and TRBJ1-1; D perhaps matches TRBD1 (5 bases). This CDR3 is 17 amino acids long. CDR1 is SGHNT, CDR2 YYREEE, per germline (reference sequence). The germline V and J ends were trimmed by 5 bases and 0 bases, with 20 bases remaining between them. The CDR3 DNA reads as TGTGCCAGCAGACCCTTGGGCGGGGGGGGTTTGAACACTGAAGCTTTCTTT. This encodes CASRPLGGGGLNTEAFF.

This rearrangement joins TRBV6-5 to TRBJ2-1; D not resolved. Germline CDR1 is MNHEY and CDR2 is SVGAGI. CDR3 length equals 13 residues. V gave up 6 bases and J gave up 0 bases, with 6 bases separating them. The CDR3: CASRADSYNEQFF. The CDR3 nucleotides read TGTGCCAGCAGGGCGGACTCCTACAATGAGCAGTTCTTC.

The V and J genes are TRBV3-1 (or the pseudogene TRBV3-2) and TRBJ2-2, with a possible D match to TRBD1 (6 bases). Per the germline V gene, CDR1 is LGHDT and CDR2 is YNNKEL (reference sequence). The CDR3 runs to 18 residues. The V and J ends lost 0 bases and 0 bases respectively, with 14 bases between them. In nucleotides, the CDR3 is TGTGCCAGCAGCCAAGACGGGATAGGGACAACGAACACCGGGGAGCTGTTTTTT. It yields the protein CASSQDGIGTTNTGELFF.

The J gene is TRBJ1-2, the V gene TRBV18; D ambiguous. V lost 6 bases, J lost 6 bases, and 17 bases lay in between. The germline CDR1 and CDR2 sequences are KGHSH and LQKENI. The CDR3 covers 14 residues. The chain's CDR3 is CASSVGEARHGYTF. CDR3 sequence (DNA): TGTGCCAGCTCTGTTGGGGAGGCCCGCCATGGCTACACCTTC.

This clone was counted a few times. The J gene is TRBJ2-1, the V gene TRBV19; tentatively, D is TRBD1 (6 bases). V was shortened by 6 bases and J by 5 bases, with 17 bases between the two germline ends. There are 15 residues in the CDR3. Germline CDR1 is LNHDA and CDR2 is SQIVND (reference sequence). CDR3 in DNA: TGTGCCAGTAGAGAAGGGGGACCAGGACACAATGAGCAGTTCTTC. This encodes CASREGGPGHNEQFF.

In this sample, this clone turned up once. The rearrangement uses TRBV19 and TRBJ1-4; tentatively, D is TRBD1 (6 bases). Germline V gene sequence: CDR1 LNHDA, CDR2 SQIVND (reference sequence). V was pared by 10 bases and J by 4 bases, with 19 bases between. The CDR3 spans 15 residues. The CDR3 DNA reads TGTGCCACCCCTTGGGCGGCAGGGGATAATGAAAAACTGTTTTTT. Translating gives CATPWAAGDNEKLFF. The full variable domain, completed using reference TRBV19 and TRBJ1-4, is DGGITQSPKYLFRKEGQNVTLSCEQNLNHDAMYWYRQDPGQGLRLIYYSQIVNDFQKGDIAEGYSVSREKKESFPLTVTSAQKNPTAFYLCATPWAAGDNEKLFFGSGTQLSVL.

V and J are TRBV2 and TRBJ2-1; tentative D call: TRBD2 (5 bases). Germline values: CDR1 SNHLY, CDR2 FYNNEI. Trimming stripped 7 bases from V and 5 bases from J, with 15 bases between. CDR3 length: 14 amino acids. The CDR3 DNA is TGTGCCAGCAACGACTACCAAAGAAACAATGAGCAGTTCTTC. Protein sequence: CASNDYQRNNEQFF.

V usage is TRBV2 and J usage is TRBJ2-1; TRBD1 might be the D (6 bases). The length of the CDR3 is 16 residues. Germline values: CDR1 SNHLY, CDR2 FYNNEI. V was clipped by 6 bases and J by 0 bases, with 15 bases between them. This CDR3 reads CASSARGRSSYNEQFF. CDR3 sequence (DNA): TGTGCCAGCAGCGCCAGGGGCCGAAGCTCCTACAATGAGCAGTTCTTC.

The chain employs TRBV27 and TRBJ1-1; no clear D gene. CDR3 size: 14 residues. V dropped 3 bases and J dropped 2 bases, with 10 bases sitting between them. Germline V CDR1 and CDR2: MNHEY, SMNVEV (reference sequence). The CDR3 DNA is TGTGCCAGCAGTTTTGGCCCGGGAAACACTGAAGCTTTCTTT. Translating gives CASSFGPGNTEAFF.

The chain is built from TRBV18 and TRBJ1-2; the D is unclear. The V gene lost 1 base and the J gene lost 1 base, with 16 bases spanning the gap. This CDR3 contains 17 residues. CDR1 is KGHSH, CDR2 LQKENI, per germline. The CDR3 sequence is CASSPLPLQNRNYGYTF. CDR3 sequence (DNA): TGTGCCAGCTCACCACTTCCTTTACAGAACCGTAACTATGGCTACACCTTC.

The V gene is TRBV18, the J gene TRBJ2-3, with TRBD1 identical over 8 bases. With 6 bases clipped from V and 0 bases from J, the junction kept 2 bases outside the gene matches. This CDR3 spans 14 amino acids. CDR1 is KGHSH, CDR2 LQKENI, per germline. CDR3 residues: CASSWTGSTDTQYF. The CDR3 DNA reads TGTGCCAGCTCGTGGACAGGGAGCACAGATACGCAGTATTTT. The complete variable domain, with remaining parts taken from reference TRBV18 and TRBJ2-3, reads NAGVMQNPRHLVRRRGQEARLRCSPMKGHSHVYWYRQLPEEGLKFMVYLQKENIIDESGMPKERFSAEFPKEGPSILRIQQVVRGDSAAYFCASSWTGSTDTQYFGPGTRLTVL.

The V gene is TRBV19, the J gene TRBJ1-3; 8 nucleotides agree with TRBD1. Trimming cost V 4 bases and J 4 bases; bases outside gene matches: 6. The CDR3 extends over 15 amino acids. CDR1 and CDR2 from the germline V gene are LNHDA and SQIVND (reference sequence). CDR3 sequence reads: CASSTDRVYGNTIYF. CDR3 nucleotides: TGTGCCAGTAGTACGGACAGGGTCTACGGAAACACCATATATTTT.

V is TRBV27 and J is TRBJ1-2; TRBD1 might be the D (5 bases). The germline gives CDR1 MNHEY, CDR2 SMNVEV (reference sequence). CDR3 length: 13 amino acids. Trimming removed 7 bases at V and 5 bases at J, with 14 bases between. Written as DNA, the CDR3 is TGTGCCAGCACGCGTTCAGGGACTTATGGCTACACCTTC. It is translated as CASTRSGTYGYTF.

This chain connects TRBV5-1 to TRBJ1-2, with 9 nucleotides matching TRBD1. Losses at the gene ends were 4 bases for V and 4 bases for J; bases not matched to a gene: 11. CDR1 is SGHRS and CDR2 is YFSETQ in the germline V gene. The CDR3 consists of 16 residues. For the CDR3, the DNA is TGCGCCAGCAGCGTACAACAGGGGGCGATTACCTATGGCTACACCTTC. Protein sequence: CASSVQQGAITYGYTF.

This clone was counted a single time. V and J are TRBV19 and TRBJ2-5, with D possibly being TRBD2 (6 bases). Trimming took 6 bases from V and 5 from J, leaving 16 bases between them. Germline assignment: CDR1 LNHDA and CDR2 SQIVND (reference sequence). The CDR3 loop spans 14 amino acids. For the CDR3, the DNA is TGTGCCAGTAGAAACCCCGGGAGAGGGGAGACCCAGTACTTC. Its protein is CASRNPGRGETQYF.